These T cell receptor beta chains were read from a single sample in a study of blood T cells in healthy people across ages. One entry per CDR3 protein results from TCRdb running MiXCR on the 5' RACE reads. The data show about 670,000 distinct CDR3 sequences, with about 51% seen just once and 13% held by the top ten. The sequenced sample consisted of blood. These TCRs come from a woman older than 75 in good health. Each CDR3 is given with its conserved first and last residue. D genes are given only for firm matches. Part of the rows lack a size; the others show once, few, many or a class for expanded clones.

many	15	TRBV28	TRBJ1-2	-	TGTGCCAGCAGTTTAAAACTGTCGGGGGGCTATGGCTACACCTTC	CASSLKLSGGYGYTF
many	12	TRBV5-1	TRBJ1-1	-	TGTGCCAGCAGCCGCGAGGACACTGAAGCTTTCTTT	CASSREDTEAFF
-	14	TRBV19	TRBJ1-1	TRBD1	TGTGCCAGTAGCGACAGGGGGCGCAGGACTGAAGCTTTCTTT	CASSDRGRRTEAFF
few	13	TRBV28	TRBJ2-4	-	TGTGCCGCTTGGGGAGGCTCAGGGTACATTCAGTACTTC	CAAWGGSGYIQYF
many	18	TRBV6-1	TRBJ2-1	TRBD2	TGTGCCAGCAGTAGGACCACTAGCGGGCTAAGCTCCTACAATGAGCAGTTCTTC	CASSRTTSGLSSYNEQFF
-	15	TRBV28	TRBJ1-5	-	TGTGCCAGCAGTACACCCGACATTCTCAATCAGCCCCAGCATTTT	CASSTPDILNQPQHF
few	13	TRBV7-7	TRBJ2-5	-	TGTGCCAGCAGCTACAAACCCGGGGAGACCCAGTACTTC	CASSYKPGETQYF
-	15	TRBV12-3/TRBV12-4	TRBJ2-3	-	TGTGCCAGCAGTTTCCTAAGAGCGGGTGCAGATACGCAGTATTTT	CASSFLRAGADTQYF
-	13	TRBV2	TRBJ2-1	-	TGTGCAACGAGCTTCCTAACCTACAATGAGCAGTTCTTC	CATSFLTYNEQFF
few	15	TRBV6-6	TRBJ2-7	TRBD2	TGTGCCAGCAGTTTAGCGGGGGGTTGGGTCAATGAGCAGTACTTC	CASSLAGGWVNEQYF
once	14	TRBV29-1	TRBJ2-3	-	TGCAGCGTTGAAAGGCTCCACTTAGGAGATACGCAGTATTTT	CSVERLHLGDTQYF
few	16	TRBV7-9	TRBJ1-4	-	TGTGCCAGCAGCCTGCTGGAAGGGGCCTTCGTCGGAAAACTGTTTTTT	CASSLLEGAFVGKLFF
few	17	TRBV7-2	TRBJ2-1	-	TGTGCCAGCAGCCTCGTAGGTAGGGGGGGCTCCTACAATGAGCAGTTCTTC	CASSLVGRGGSYNEQFF
many	15	TRBV12-3/TRBV12-4	TRBJ2-3	TRBD1	TGTGCCAGCAGTCCCAGGGGGCGGGGAACAGATACGCAGTATTTT	CASSPRGRGTDTQYF
many	14	TRBV3-1	TRBJ2-5	-	TGTGCCAGCAGCCAAGATTGGCGGCCGGAGACCCAGTACTTC	CASSQDWRPETQYF
-	18	TRBV28	TRBJ2-3	TRBD2	TGTGCCAGCACCCGGGTGGCTAGCGGGGGGCCCAGCACAGATACGCAGTATTTT	CASTRVASGGPSTDTQYF
-	18	TRBV4-3	TRBJ2-3	TRBD2	TGCGCCAGCAGCCAAGATGGACTAGCGGGAGGTTTCGAAGATACGCAGTATTTT	CASSQDGLAGGFEDTQYF
many	16	TRBV28	TRBJ2-3	-	TGTGCCAGCAGTTTAACCAGGCCGACTAGCACAGATACGCAGTATTTT	CASSLTRPTSTDTQYF
-	15	TRBV6-1	TRBJ2-1	TRBD1	TGTGCCAGCAAATCTACAGGGGGCGCCTACAATGAGCAGTTCTTC	CASKSTGGAYNEQFF
many	15	TRBV9	TRBJ2-3	TRBD1	TGTGCCAGCAGCGCGACAGGGGTATTAACAGATACGCAGTATTTT	CASSATGVLTDTQYF
once	13	TRBV20-1	TRBJ2-1	-	TGCAGTTCCGGGACGAGCGTCGGCAATGAGCAGTTCTTC	CSSGTSVGNEQFF
few	13	TRBV20-1	TRBJ2-7	TRBD2	TGCAGTGCACCTGGACTAGCCTTATACGAGCAGTACTTC	CSAPGLALYEQYF
-	13	TRBV12-3/TRBV12-4	TRBJ2-7	-	TGTGCCAGCACCCCGAGGGCCGGGGACGAGCAGTACTTC	CASTPRAGDEQYF
-	13	TRBV7-2	TRBJ2-5	-	TGTGCCAGCAGCTTTTCTATCGCAGAGACCCAGTACTTC	CASSFSIAETQYF
-	12	TRBV28	TRBJ2-5	TRBD1	TGTGCCACTCAGGGGGCGCGTGAGACCCAGTACTTC	CATQGARETQYF
-	15	TRBV27	TRBJ2-5	TRBD2	TGTGCCAGCAGCTATAGCGGGGGGATTTACAATGAGCAGTACTTC	CASSYSGGIYNEQYF
few	13	TRBV3-1	TRBJ2-3	TRBD2	TGTGCCAGCAGTAGCGGGAGGGTCCCCTCGCAGTATTTT	CASSSGRVPSQYF
-	13	TRBV20-1	TRBJ1-2	-	TGCAGTGCCTCTAATCAGGGTTCTGGTGGCTACACCTTC	CSASNQGSGGYTF
-	13	TRBV7-9	TRBJ2-4	-	TGTGCCAGCAGCTTCGGGGAGATAAACATTCAGTACTTC	CASSFGEINIQYF
few	15	TRBV20-1	TRBJ2-5	-	TGCAGTGCTAGAAGGCGAGCCCCCCTGGATGAGACCCAGTACTTC	CSARRRAPLDETQYF
-	15	TRBV4-1	TRBJ2-1	TRBD2	TGCGCCAGCAGCCAAGATACTAGCGGGCTAGGCGAGCAGTTCTTC	CASSQDTSGLGEQFF
many	11	TRBV29-1	TRBJ2-1	-	TGCAGCGTAGCGGGTTACAATGAGCAGTTCTTC	CSVAGYNEQFF
-	14	TRBV10-3	TRBJ2-7	-	TGTGCCATCAGTGAATCCTTCTTAGCGAGGGAGCAGTACTTC	CAISESFLAREQYF
-	12	TRBV20-1	TRBJ2-1	-	TGCAGTGCTAGAGATCTAGAGGAAGAGCAGTTCTTC	CSARDLEEEQFF
many	12	TRBV12-3/TRBV12-4	TRBJ2-1	TRBD2	TGTGCCAGCAGTCCTTTTGGACTAGATCGGTTCTTC	CASSPFGLDRFF
-	15	TRBV28	TRBJ2-1	TRBD1	TGTGCCAGCAGTCCTTGGGACAGCCTCTTGGATGAGCAGTTCTTC	CASSPWDSLLDEQFF
-	15	TRBV6-5	TRBJ2-3	-	TGTGCCAGCAGGCCACCCGGGGTCTTCACAGATACGCAGTATTTT	CASRPPGVFTDTQYF
few	16	TRBV21-1	TRBJ2-7	-	TGTGCCAGCAGCAGGGTGGGACCAAACCTCTCCTACGAGCAGTACTTC	CASSRVGPNLSYEQYF
-	14	TRBV2	TRBJ2-4	-	TGTGCCAGCAGTGAAGAGGGGGCCAAAAACATTCAGTACTTC	CASSEEGAKNIQYF
-	17	TRBV29-1	TRBJ2-1	TRBD1	TGCAGCGCCCTAAGGAGAGGGGGCATAATCTCCTACAATGAGCAGTTCTTC	CSALRRGGIISYNEQFF
-	14	TRBV12-3/TRBV12-4	TRBJ1-2	TRBD1	TGTGCCAGCACCGAAGGACAGGGCCCTAGAGGCTACACCTTC	CASTEGQGPRGYTF
-	14	TRBV29-1	TRBJ2-3	TRBD2	TGCAGCGGTCGACGGGGGGTAGGCACAGATACGCAGTATTTT	CSGRRGVGTDTQYF
-	12	TRBV2	TRBJ1-1	-	TGTGCCAGCAGTCACATGAACACTGAAGCTTTCTTT	CASSHMNTEAFF
-	16	TRBV21-1	TRBJ1-2	-	TGTGCCAGCAGCTCTAGGGACGAACTCGCTAACTATGGCTACACCTTC	CASSSRDELANYGYTF
few	13	TRBV6-6	TRBJ1-5	-	TGTGCCAGCACCCTAAATAGCAATCAGCCCCAGCATTTT	CASTLNSNQPQHF
-	15	TRBV5-1	TRBJ2-1	TRBD1	TGCGCCAGCACCTTACAGGGGAGCTCCTACAATGAGCAGTTCTTC	CASTLQGSSYNEQFF
-	16	TRBV27	TRBJ1-6	-	TGTGCCAGCAGACCCGGGACATCTCTCTATAATTCACCCCTCCACTTT	CASRPGTSLYNSPLHF
-	16	TRBV29-1	TRBJ1-2	-	TGCAGCGTTGAAGATGGCGGCCAGCAATCTAACTATGGCTACACCTTC	CSVEDGGQQSNYGYTF
many	15	TRBV7-2	TRBJ2-3	TRBD1	TGTGCCAGCAGCTCGGGGACAGGGCCCACAGATACGCAGTATTTT	CASSSGTGPTDTQYF
few	18	TRBV12-3/TRBV12-4	TRBJ2-3	-	TGTGCCAGCAGTAAGACTAGTGGGGGAGTGAGGAACACAGATACGCAGTATTTT	CASSKTSGGVRNTDTQYF
-	15	TRBV20-1	TRBJ2-5	TRBD2	TGCAGTGCTAGAGGGATAGCGGGGGGGCAAGAGACCCAGTACTTC	CSARGIAGGQETQYF
many	15	TRBV9	TRBJ2-3	TRBD2	TGTGCCAGCAGTAGCGGGGGGCCGAGCACAGATACGCAGTATTTT	CASSSGGPSTDTQYF
many	10	TRBV29-1	TRBJ2-5	-	TGCAGCGCTGGGCTTGGGACCCAGTACTTC	CSAGLGTQYF
-	14	TRBV7-3	TRBJ2-1	-	TGTGCCAGCAGCTCCACAGGGCCCCCCTTTGAGCAGTTCTTC	CASSSTGPPFEQFF
-	13	TRBV5-5	TRBJ2-1	-	TGTGCCAGCAGCACCCGGGGGCATGGTGAGCAGTTCTTC	CASSTRGHGEQFF
many	15	TRBV20-1	TRBJ2-1	TRBD2	TGCAGTGCTGCCGAGGGGAATAGCGGGAGAAATGAGCAGTTCTTC	CSAAEGNSGRNEQFF
-	17	TRBV10-2	TRBJ2-7	-	TGCGCCAGCAGTGACCCCTCTCTCGGAGGGAGCTCCTACGAGCAGTACTTC	CASSDPSLGGSSYEQYF
-	14	TRBV20-1	TRBJ2-7	TRBD2	TGCAGTGCTAGCAATGCGGGGGGTACCTACGAGCAGTACTTC	CSASNAGGTYEQYF
-	13	TRBV2	TRBJ1-2	TRBD1	TGTGCCAGGGGGGACAGGGACCACTATGGCTACACCTTC	CARGDRDHYGYTF
-	15	TRBV6-1	TRBJ2-4	-	TGTGCCAGCACGTCCGAGGGGGTAGCCAAAAACATTCAGTACTTC	CASTSEGVAKNIQYF